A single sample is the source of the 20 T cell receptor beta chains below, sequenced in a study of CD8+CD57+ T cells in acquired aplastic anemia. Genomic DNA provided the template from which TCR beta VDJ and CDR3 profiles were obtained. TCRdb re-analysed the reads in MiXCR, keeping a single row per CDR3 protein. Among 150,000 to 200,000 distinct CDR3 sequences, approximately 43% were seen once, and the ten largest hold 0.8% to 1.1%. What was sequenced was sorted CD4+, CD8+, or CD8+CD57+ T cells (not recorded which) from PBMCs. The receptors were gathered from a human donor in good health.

The chain's CDR3 is CAWPNTEAFF. The CDR3 coding sequence is TGTGCCTGGCCCAACACTGAAGCTTTCTTT. The rearrangement links TRBV30 to TRBJ1-1; the D is unclear. This CDR3 is built from 10 residues. The V gene lost 5 bases and the J gene lost 2 bases, with 3 bases spanning the gap. The V gene's germline CDR1 is GTSNPN and CDR2 SVGIG (reference sequence).

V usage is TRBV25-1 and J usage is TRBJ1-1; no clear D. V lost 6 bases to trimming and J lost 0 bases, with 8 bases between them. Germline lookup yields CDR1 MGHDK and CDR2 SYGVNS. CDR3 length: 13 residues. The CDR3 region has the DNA TGTGCCAGCAGGGGCAGCTTGAACACTGAAGCTTTCTTT. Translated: CASRGSLNTEAFF. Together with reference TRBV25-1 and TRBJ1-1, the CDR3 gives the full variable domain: EADIYQTPRYLVIGTGKKITLECSQTMGHDKMYWYQQDPGMELHLIHYSYGVNSTEKGDLSSESTVSRIRTEHFPLTLESARPSHTSQYLCASRGSLNTEAFFGQGTRLTVV.

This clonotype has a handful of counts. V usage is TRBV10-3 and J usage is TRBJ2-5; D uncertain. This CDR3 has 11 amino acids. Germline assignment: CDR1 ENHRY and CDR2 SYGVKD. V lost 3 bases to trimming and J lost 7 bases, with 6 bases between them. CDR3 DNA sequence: TGTGCCATCAGTGACATAGGGACCCAGTACTTC. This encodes CAISDIGTQYF.

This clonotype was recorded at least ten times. The CDR3 is CASSLSKEQFF. As DNA, the CDR3 is TGCGCCAGCAGCCTGTCTAAAGAGCAGTTCTTC. The rearrangement links TRBV5-1 to TRBJ2-1; D is unresolved. The germline gives CDR1 SGHRS, CDR2 YFSETQ. The length of the CDR3 is 11 residues. V dropped 4 bases and J dropped 10 bases, with 9 bases sitting between them.

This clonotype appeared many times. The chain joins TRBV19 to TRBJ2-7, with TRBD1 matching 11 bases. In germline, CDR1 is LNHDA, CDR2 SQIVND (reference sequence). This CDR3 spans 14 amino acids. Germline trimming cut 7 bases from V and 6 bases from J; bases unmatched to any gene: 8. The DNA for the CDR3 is TGTGCCAGTACCAGGACAGGGGGCAGTTTCGAGCAGTACTTC. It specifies CASTRTGGSFEQYF.

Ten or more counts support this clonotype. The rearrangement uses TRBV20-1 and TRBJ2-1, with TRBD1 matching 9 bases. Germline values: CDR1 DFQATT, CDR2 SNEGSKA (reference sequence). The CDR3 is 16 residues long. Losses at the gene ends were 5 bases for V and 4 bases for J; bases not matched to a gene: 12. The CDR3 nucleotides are TGCAGTGCTGACAGAGCCACAGGGGGCGCTTACAATGAGCAGTTCTTC. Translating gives CSADRATGGAYNEQFF.

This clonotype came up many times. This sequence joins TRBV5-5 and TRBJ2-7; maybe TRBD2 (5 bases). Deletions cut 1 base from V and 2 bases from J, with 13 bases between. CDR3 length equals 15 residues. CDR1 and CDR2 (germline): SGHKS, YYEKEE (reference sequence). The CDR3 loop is CASSLRVAPTYEQYF. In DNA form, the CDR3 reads TGTGCCAGCAGCTTGAGGGTAGCGCCGACCTACGAGCAGTACTTC.

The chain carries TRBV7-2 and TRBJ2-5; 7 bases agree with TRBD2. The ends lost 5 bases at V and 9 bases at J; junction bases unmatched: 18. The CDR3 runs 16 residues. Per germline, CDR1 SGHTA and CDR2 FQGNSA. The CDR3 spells CASSPSSRREDQPQYF. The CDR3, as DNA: TGTGCCAGCAGCCCCTCCTCACGCCGGGAGGATCAGCCCCAGTACTTC.

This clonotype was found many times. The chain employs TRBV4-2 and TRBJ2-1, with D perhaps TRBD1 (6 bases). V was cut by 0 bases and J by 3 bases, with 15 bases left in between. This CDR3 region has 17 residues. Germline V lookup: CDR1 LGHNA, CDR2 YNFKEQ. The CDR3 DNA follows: TGTGCCAGCAGCCAAGACCTGTTGGGGGCCGTCTACAATGAGCAGTTCTTC. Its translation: CASSQDLLGAVYNEQFF.

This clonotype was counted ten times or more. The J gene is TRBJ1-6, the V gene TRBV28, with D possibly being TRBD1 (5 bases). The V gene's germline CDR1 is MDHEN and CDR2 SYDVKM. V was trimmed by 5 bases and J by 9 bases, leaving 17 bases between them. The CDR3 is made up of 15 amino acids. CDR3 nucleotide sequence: TGTGCCAGCAGTCAATCAGGCAGGGAGGTTTCACCCCTCCACTTT. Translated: CASSQSGREVSPLHF.

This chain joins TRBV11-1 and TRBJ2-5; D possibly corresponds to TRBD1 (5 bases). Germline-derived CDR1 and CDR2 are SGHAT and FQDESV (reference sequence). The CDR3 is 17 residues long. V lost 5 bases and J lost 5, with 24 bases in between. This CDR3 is CASSPLQGSRWWETQYF. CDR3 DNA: TGTGCCAGCAGCCCACTCCAGGGCAGTCGGTGGTGGGAGACCCAGTACTTC.

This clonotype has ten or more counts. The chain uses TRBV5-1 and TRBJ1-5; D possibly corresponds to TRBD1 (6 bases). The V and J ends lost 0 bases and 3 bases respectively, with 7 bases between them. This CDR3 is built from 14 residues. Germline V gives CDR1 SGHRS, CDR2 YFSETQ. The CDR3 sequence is CASSLEGHNQPQHF. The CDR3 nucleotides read TGCGCCAGCAGCTTGGAGGGACACAATCAGCCCCAGCATTTT.

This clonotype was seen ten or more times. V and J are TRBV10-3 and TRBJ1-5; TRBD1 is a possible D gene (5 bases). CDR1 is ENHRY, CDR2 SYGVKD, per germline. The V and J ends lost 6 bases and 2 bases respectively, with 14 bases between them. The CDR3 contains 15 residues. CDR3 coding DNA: TGTGCCATCAGCGGGGGTCGGGACGGCAATCAGCCCCAGCATTTT. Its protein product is CAISGGRDGNQPQHF.

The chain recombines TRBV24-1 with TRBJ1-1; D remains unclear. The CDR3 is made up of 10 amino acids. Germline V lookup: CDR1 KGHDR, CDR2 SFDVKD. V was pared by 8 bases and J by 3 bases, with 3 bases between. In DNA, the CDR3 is TGTGCCACCACCTACACTGAAGCTTTCTTT. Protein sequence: CATTYTEAFF.

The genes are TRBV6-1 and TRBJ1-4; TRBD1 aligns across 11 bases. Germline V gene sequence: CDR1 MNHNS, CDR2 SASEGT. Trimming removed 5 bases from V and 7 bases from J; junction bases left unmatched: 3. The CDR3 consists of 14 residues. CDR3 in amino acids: CASSTGTGGEKLFF. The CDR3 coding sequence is TGTGCCAGCAGTACCGGGACAGGGGGTGAAAAACTGTTTTTT.

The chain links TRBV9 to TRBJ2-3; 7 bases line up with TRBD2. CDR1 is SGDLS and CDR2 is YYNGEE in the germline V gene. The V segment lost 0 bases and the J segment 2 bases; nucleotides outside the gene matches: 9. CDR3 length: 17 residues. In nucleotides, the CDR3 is TGTGCCAGCAGCGTAGGGTGGACTAGGTACGTCACAGATACGCAGTATTTT. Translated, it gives CASSVGWTRYVTDTQYF. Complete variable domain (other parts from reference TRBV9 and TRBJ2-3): DSGVTQTPKHLITATGQRVTLRCSPRSGDLSVYWYQQSLDQGLQFLIQYYNGEERAKGNILERFSAQQFPDLHSELNLSSLELGDSALYFCASSVGWTRYVTDTQYFGPGTRLTVL.

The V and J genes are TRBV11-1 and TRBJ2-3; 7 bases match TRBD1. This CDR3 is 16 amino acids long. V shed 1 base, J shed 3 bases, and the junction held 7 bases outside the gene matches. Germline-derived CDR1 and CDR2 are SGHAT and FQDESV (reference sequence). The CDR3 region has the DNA TGTGCCAGCAGCTTAGTAGCAGGGGGTCAAACAGATACGCAGTATTTT. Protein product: CASSLVAGGQTDTQYF.

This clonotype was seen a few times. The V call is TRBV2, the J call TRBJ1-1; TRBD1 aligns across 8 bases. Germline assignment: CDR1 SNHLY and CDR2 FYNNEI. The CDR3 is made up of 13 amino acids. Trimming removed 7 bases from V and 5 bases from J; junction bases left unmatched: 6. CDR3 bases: TGTGCCAGCAAGGTGACAGGGGTTACTGAAGCTTTCTTT. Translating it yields CASKVTGVTEAFF.

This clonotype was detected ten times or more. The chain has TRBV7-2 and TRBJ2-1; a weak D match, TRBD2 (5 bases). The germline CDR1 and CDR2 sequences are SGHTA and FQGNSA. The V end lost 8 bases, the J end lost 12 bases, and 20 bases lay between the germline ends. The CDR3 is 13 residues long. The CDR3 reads CASRRTPGGPQFF. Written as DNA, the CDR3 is TGTGCCAGCCGCCGGACCCCAGGAGGCCCGCAGTTCTTC. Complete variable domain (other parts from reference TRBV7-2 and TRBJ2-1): GAGVSQSPSNKVTEKGKDVELRCDPISGHTALYWYRQSLGQGLEFLIYFQGNSAPDKSGLPSDRFSAERTGGSVSTLTIQRTQQEDSAVYLCASRRTPGGPQFFGPGTRLTVL.

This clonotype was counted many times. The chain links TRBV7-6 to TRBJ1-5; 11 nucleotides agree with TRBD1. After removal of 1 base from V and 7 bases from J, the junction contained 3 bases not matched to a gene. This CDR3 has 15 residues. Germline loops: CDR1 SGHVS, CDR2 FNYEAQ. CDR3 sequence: CASSLEDRGHQPQHF. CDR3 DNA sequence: TGTGCCAGCAGCTTAGAGGACAGGGGGCACCAGCCCCAGCATTTT. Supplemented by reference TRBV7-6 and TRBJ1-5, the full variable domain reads GAGVSQSPRYKVTKRGQDVALRCDPISGHVSLYWYRQALGQGPEFLTYFNYEAQQDKSGLPNDRFSAERPEGSISTLTIQRTEQRDSAMYRCASSLEDRGHQPQHFGDGTRLSIL.